Below, 28 T cell receptor beta chains from the same sample are listed, as sequenced in a study of T cell repertoires and HLA-DP antigens. TCRdb keeps only in-frame clones here, not all; method: immunoSEQ multiplex PCR. The sample contains approximately 73,000 clones, around 80% of which appear only once. These receptors have no identified antigens. The source material was CD4+ T cells from PBMCs. The source is a man between 60 and 70 years old in good health and CMV-seronegative.

J is TRBJ2-7 and V is TRBV28, with unresolved D. With 7 bases removed from V and 0 bases from J, the gap between germline ends came to 34 bases. Germline V gene data show CDR1 as MDHEN and CDR2 as SYDVKM. This CDR3 has 21 residues. As DNA, the CDR3 is TGTGCCAGCACCCCCGTTGGGTGGTCCCCCCGGTTTGGATCTAGCTCCTACGAGCAGTACTTC. Translation: CASTPVGWSPRFGSSSYEQYF.

This chain uses TRBV5-8 with TRBJ1-6; 7 bases align to TRBD1. In germline, CDR1 is SGHTS, CDR2 YDEGEE. This CDR3 has 16 residues. Unmatched junction bases numbered 14, after V lost 4 bases and J lost 10 bases. The CDR3 is CASSPNRGLGNSPLHF. The CDR3 region has the DNA TGTGCCAGCAGCCCTAATAGGGGGCTAGGTAACTCACCCCTCCACTTT.

V and J are TRBV7-8 and TRBJ1-1; no clear D. The germline V and J ends were trimmed by 1 base and 6 bases, with 6 bases remaining between them. The CDR3 spans 12 residues. CDR1 is SGHVS and CDR2 is FQNEAQ in the germline V gene. CDR3 DNA: TGTGCCAGCAGCTTAGGGGTAGCTGAAGCTTTCTTT. This sequence encodes CASSLGVAEAFF.

J is TRBJ2-1 and V is TRBV19; tentative D call: TRBD2 (6 bases). This CDR3 comprises 14 residues. The V gene's germline CDR1 is LNHDA and CDR2 SQIVND (reference sequence). V lost 10 bases, J lost 0 bases, and 13 bases lay in between. In DNA, the CDR3 is TGTGCCACCAGAACGGGAGCCTCCTACAATGAGCAGTTCTTC. Protein sequence: CATRTGASYNEQFF.

The genes are TRBV19 and TRBJ1-5; D is possibly TRBD1 (6 bases). This CDR3 contains 13 residues. CDR1 and CDR2 from the germline V gene are LNHDA and SQIVND (reference sequence). The V end was cut by 6 bases, the J end by 7 bases, with 13 bases between. For the CDR3, the DNA is TGTGCCAGTAGCCGGACAGTGGACCAGCCCCAGCATTTT. Residues: CASSRTVDQPQHF.

The chain joins TRBV7-2 to TRBJ2-7; D uncertain. Germline V lookup: CDR1 SGHTA, CDR2 FQGNSA. The CDR3 is 13 amino acids. Trimming stripped 1 base from V and 13 bases from J, with 17 bases between. The CDR3: CASSLGQTQRLYF. The CDR3 DNA reads as TGTGCCAGCAGCTTAGGGCAGACCCAAAGGCTTTACTTC.

V is TRBV4-3 and J is TRBJ2-3, with 7 bases identical to TRBD2. Per germline, CDR1 LGHNA and CDR2 YSLEER. With 3 bases clipped from V and 5 bases from J, the junction kept 5 bases outside the gene matches. The CDR3 consists of 14 residues. CDR3 residues: CASSQRETGDTQYF. The DNA for the CDR3 is TGCGCCAGCAGCCAGCGGGAGACGGGAGATACGCAGTATTTT.

The chain uses TRBV10-2 and TRBJ2-1; 8 positions agree with TRBD1. Germline trimming cut 7 bases from V and 0 bases from J; bases unmatched to any gene: 17. Germline values: CDR1 WSHSY, CDR2 SAAADI. The CDR3 length is 19 residues. The CDR3 sequence is CASTSAGDRSLSSYNEQFF. Written as DNA, the CDR3 is TGCGCCAGCACCTCTGCTGGGGACAGGAGCCTTAGCTCCTACAATGAGCAGTTCTTC.

This rearrangement joins TRBV4-3 to TRBJ2-3; D possibly uses TRBD1 or TRBD2 (6 bases each). The CDR3 totals 15 residues. V was clipped by 2 bases and J by 6 bases, with 15 bases between them. Per the germline V gene, CDR1 is LGHNA and CDR2 is YSLEER. CDR3 sequence: CASSQSTKGGDTQYF. The CDR3 bases are TGCGCCAGCAGCCAATCTACCAAAGGGGGGGATACGCAGTATTTT.

The chain uses TRBV29-1 and TRBJ2-5, with D possibly being TRBD2 (6 bases). The CDR3 has 13 amino acids. Per germline, CDR1 SQVTM and CDR2 ANQGSEA. With 5 bases removed from V and 5 bases from J, the gap between germline ends came to 15 bases. In DNA, the CDR3 is TGCAGCGTTAGGACTAAGCTGGGGGAGACCCAGTACTTC. It yields the protein CSVRTKLGETQYF.

The chain couples TRBV30 to TRBJ1-2; D gene ambiguous. V lost 1 base and J lost 7, with 19 bases in between. Per the germline V gene, CDR1 is GTSNPN and CDR2 is SVGIG (reference sequence). The CDR3 contains 15 residues. DNA for the CDR3: TGTGCCTGGAGTGGTACCGGGATCCCGCGAAGTGGCTACACCTTC. This gives the protein CAWSGTGIPRSGYTF.

This clone has more than one count but fewer than ten. This chain joins TRBV18 and TRBJ2-1; the D call may be TRBD1 or TRBD2 (5 bases each). Trimming removed 6 bases from V and 4 bases from J, with 13 bases in between. The CDR3 runs 14 residues. Germline V gene sequence: CDR1 KGHSH, CDR2 LQKENI. CDR3 DNA sequence: TGTGCCAGCTCGAGTAGCGAGGGGTACAATGAGCAGTTCTTC. It is translated as CASSSSEGYNEQFF.

Details on this clone: This may come from a read error, since a much larger clone is one base off. Other nucleotide sequences in the sample specify the same CDR3. The CDR3 bases are TGTGCCTGGAGTGTACTAGGGGACAGGGCTACTGAAGCTTTCTTT. This encodes CAWSVLGDRATEAFF. The rearrangement uses TRBV30 and TRBJ1-1; 9 bases are shared with TRBD1. Germline lookup yields CDR1 GTSNPN and CDR2 SVGIG (reference sequence). Trimming at V came to 0 bases and at J to 5 bases, leaving 7 bases not matched to a gene. The CDR3 is made up of 15 amino acids.

This clone was counted between two and nine times. The V gene is TRBV14, the J gene TRBJ1-4; the D is unclear. V lost 0 bases, J lost 10 bases, and 15 bases lay in between. This CDR3 has 15 amino acids. Germline values: CDR1 SGHDN, CDR2 FVKESK. CDR3 DNA: TGTGCCAGCAGCCAAGATACGGCCTACCTGGGAAAACTGTTTTTT. Encoded protein: CASSQDTAYLGKLFF.

The chain combines TRBV9 with TRBJ2-1, with a tentative D call TRBD2 (5 bases). Trimming removed 0 bases at V and 1 base at J, with 8 bases between. In germline, CDR1 is SGDLS, CDR2 YYNGEE. The CDR3 totals 15 residues. The CDR3 nucleotides read TGTGCCAGCAGCGTAGGGAGGAATTCCTACAATGAGCAGTTCTTC. Its translation is CASSVGRNSYNEQFF.

This clone was found once. The chain employs TRBV11-2 and TRBJ2-6, with D unresolved. Germline CDR1 SGHAT, CDR2 FQNNGV. Trimming removed 1 base from V and 1 base from J, with 5 bases in between. The length of the CDR3 is 15 residues. The DNA for the CDR3 is TGTGCCAGCAGCTTAGGGGGTTCTGGGGCCAACGTCCTGACTTTC. Amino acid sequence: CASSLGGSGANVLTF.

This clone has only one observation. DNA of the CDR3: TGTGCCAGCAGCTCCCGCTCCCAAGGGGCCGCTGAAGCTTTCTTT. Its protein is CASSSRSQGAAEAFF. The rearrangement links TRBV9 to TRBJ1-1; possibly TRBD1 for D (5 bases). Germline CDR1 SGDLS, CDR2 YYNGEE. V was cut by 4 bases and J by 6 bases, with 19 bases left in between. The CDR3 consists of 15 residues.

The chain joins TRBV7-2 to TRBJ2-7, with D uncertain. Trimming pared 2 bases from V and 3 bases from J, leaving 2 bases between. The germline V gene has CDR1 SGHTA and CDR2 FQGNSA. The CDR3 has 11 residues. The CDR3 nucleotides are TGTGCCAGCAGCTTATTCTACGAGCAGTACTTC. Its protein is CASSLFYEQYF. Based on the CDR3 plus reference TRBV7-2 and TRBJ2-7, the full variable domain is GAGVSQSPSNKVTEKGKDVELRCDPISGHTALYWYRQSLGQGLEFLIYFQGNSAPDKSGLPSDRFSAERTGGSVSTLTIQRTQQEDSAVYLCASSLFYEQYFGPGTRLTVT.

The sample holds one count of this clone. V and J are TRBV7-2 and TRBJ2-2; D remains ambiguous. Per the germline V gene, CDR1 is SGHTA and CDR2 is FQGNSA. This CDR3 has 16 amino acids. The V gene lost 1 base and the J gene lost 5 bases, with 14 bases spanning the gap. As DNA, the CDR3 is TGTGCCAGCAGCTTAGTGGCGGCCTTCGGGACCGGGGAGCTGTTTTTT. Protein sequence: CASSLVAAFGTGELFF.

V gene TRBV18 combines with J gene TRBJ1-4; D is uncertain. CDR3 length equals 13 residues. Trimming removed 6 bases from V and 8 bases from J, with 13 bases in between. CDR1 and CDR2 from the germline V gene are KGHSH and LQKENI. This CDR3 reads CASSREGGEKLFF. Here the CDR3 DNA reads TGTGCCAGCTCTAGGGAAGGTGGAGAAAAACTGTTTTTT. Drawing the rest from reference TRBV18 and TRBJ1-4, the complete variable domain is NAGVMQNPRHLVRRRGQEARLRCSPMKGHSHVYWYRQLPEEGLKFMVYLQKENIIDESGMPKERFSAEFPKEGPSILRIQQVVRGDSAAYFCASSREGGEKLFFGSGTQLSVL.

The chain carries TRBV9 and TRBJ2-5, with D perhaps matching TRBD1 or TRBD2 (5 bases each). Germline V gene sequence: CDR1 SGDLS, CDR2 YYNGEE. V shed 2 bases and J shed 2 bases, with 13 bases lying between them. CDR3 length: 15 amino acids. The CDR3 DNA sequence: TGTGCCAGCAGCGTCGGTGGGACCCCTCAAGAGACCCAGTACTTC. It specifies CASSVGGTPQETQYF.

This clone was found a few times. The V and J genes are TRBV18 and TRBJ1-6; the match to TRBD1 covers 8 bases. The CDR3 covers 15 residues. From germline, CDR1 is KGHSH and CDR2 LQKENI. V lost 3 bases to trimming and J lost 8 bases; unmatched junction nucleotides: 6. CDR3 bases: TGTGCCAGCTCACCCCGACAGGGGATTGATTCACCCCTCCACTTT. It is translated as CASSPRQGIDSPLHF. Together with reference TRBV18 and TRBJ1-6, the CDR3 gives the full variable domain: NAGVMQNPRHLVRRRGQEARLRCSPMKGHSHVYWYRQLPEEGLKFMVYLQKENIIDESGMPKERFSAEFPKEGPSILRIQQVVRGDSAAYFCASSPRQGIDSPLHFGNGTRLTVT.

The J gene is TRBJ1-1, the V gene TRBV28; D gene unclear. V was trimmed by 7 bases and J by 3 bases, leaving 18 bases between them. Germline V gene sequence: CDR1 MDHEN, CDR2 SYDVKM. CDR3 length: 15 amino acids. The CDR3 DNA reads as TGTGCCAGCACCTTGTCGGTCGGGCGGCACACTGAAGCTTTCTTT. Residues: CASTLSVGRHTEAFF. Full variable domain (remainder filled in from reference TRBV28 and TRBJ1-1): DVKVTQSSRYLVKRTGEKVFLECVQDMDHENMFWYRQDPGLGLRLIYFSYDVKMKEKGDIPEGYSVSREKKERFSLILESASTNQTSMYLCASTLSVGRHTEAFFGQGTRLTVV.

The chain carries TRBV11-3 and TRBJ2-1; D might be TRBD2 (6 bases). The CDR3 length is 16 residues. Deletions cut 5 bases from V and 1 base from J, with 15 bases between. From germline, CDR1 is SGHNT and CDR2 YENEEA. CDR3 in DNA: TGTGCCAGCAGCCCGGACGGGAGTACGTCCTACAATGAGCAGTTCTTC. Translated: CASSPDGSTSYNEQFF.

J is TRBJ1-5 and V is TRBV30; TRBD1 is a possible D gene (5 bases). CDR3 size: 15 residues. Germline CDR1 reads GTSNPN; CDR2 reads SVGIG (reference sequence). Trimming took off 3 bases at V and 4 bases at J, with 16 bases between the two ends. The chain's CDR3 is CAWRDSGMGNQPQHF. CDR3 DNA sequence: TGTGCCTGGAGAGATTCAGGGATGGGTAATCAGCCCCAGCATTTT.

The chain couples TRBV18 to TRBJ2-7; the D is unclear. This CDR3 region has 14 residues. V lost 3 bases, J lost 6 bases, and 15 bases lay in between. The germline V gene encodes CDR1 KGHSH and CDR2 LQKENI. Here the CDR3 reads CASSPSAGSREQYF. The CDR3 DNA reads TGTGCCAGCTCACCTTCCGCAGGCTCGCGCGAGCAGTACTTC.

The rearrangement uses TRBV5-1 and TRBJ2-3, with 7 nucleotides matching TRBD2. J lost 2 bases, V lost 7 bases, and 7 bases had no gene match. The CDR3 loop spans 14 amino acids. Per germline, CDR1 SGHRS and CDR2 YFSETQ. The CDR3 sequence: CASFLAVITDTQYF. CDR3 bases: TGCGCCAGCTTCCTAGCGGTGATCACAGATACGCAGTATTTT.

This clone was seen more than once but under ten times. The V call is TRBV6-5, the J call TRBJ1-1, with D unclear. CDR1 is MNHEY and CDR2 is SVGAGI in the germline V gene. The CDR3 has 12 residues. Trimming stripped 5 bases from V and 4 bases from J, with 8 bases between. The CDR3 DNA reads TGTGCCAGCAGTCCAGGATTCACTGAAGCTTTCTTT. The encoded protein is CASSPGFTEAFF.